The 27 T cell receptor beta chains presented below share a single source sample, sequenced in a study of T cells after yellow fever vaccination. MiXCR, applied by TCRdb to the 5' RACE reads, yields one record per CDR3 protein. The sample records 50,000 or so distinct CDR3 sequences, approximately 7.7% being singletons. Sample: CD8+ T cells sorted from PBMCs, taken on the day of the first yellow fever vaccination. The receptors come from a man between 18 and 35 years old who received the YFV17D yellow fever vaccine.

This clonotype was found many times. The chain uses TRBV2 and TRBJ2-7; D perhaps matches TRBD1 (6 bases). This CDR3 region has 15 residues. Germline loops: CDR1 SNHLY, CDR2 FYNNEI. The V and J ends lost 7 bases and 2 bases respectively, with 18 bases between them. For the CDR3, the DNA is TGTGCCAGCACCTCATTGGACAGTCTCCCCTACGAGCAGTACTTC. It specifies CASTSLDSLPYEQYF. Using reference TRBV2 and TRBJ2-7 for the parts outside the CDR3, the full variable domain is EPEVTQTPSHQVTQMGQEVILRCVPISNHLYFYWYRQILGQKVEFLVSFYNNEISEKSEIFDDQFSVERPDGSNFTLKIRSTKLEDSAMYFCASTSLDSLPYEQYFGPGTRLTVT.

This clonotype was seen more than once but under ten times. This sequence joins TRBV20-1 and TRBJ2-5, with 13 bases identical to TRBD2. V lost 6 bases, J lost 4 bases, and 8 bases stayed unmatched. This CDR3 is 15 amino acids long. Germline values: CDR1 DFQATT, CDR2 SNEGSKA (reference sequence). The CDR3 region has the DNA TGCAGTGCCCATACTAGCGGGGGGGTCCCAGAGACCCAGTACTTC. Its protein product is CSAHTSGGVPETQYF.

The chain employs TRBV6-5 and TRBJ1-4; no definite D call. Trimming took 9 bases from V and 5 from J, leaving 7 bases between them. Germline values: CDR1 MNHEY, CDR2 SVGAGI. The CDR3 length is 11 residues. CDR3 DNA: TGTGCCAGTGGGGTGAATGAAAAACTGTTTTTT. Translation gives CASGVNEKLFF.

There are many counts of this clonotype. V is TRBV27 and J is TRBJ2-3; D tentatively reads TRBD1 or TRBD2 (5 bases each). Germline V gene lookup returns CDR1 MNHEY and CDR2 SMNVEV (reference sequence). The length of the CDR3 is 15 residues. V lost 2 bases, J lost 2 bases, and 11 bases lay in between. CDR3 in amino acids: CASSLRLGVTDTQYF. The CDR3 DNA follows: TGTGCCAGCAGTTTAAGGTTGGGGGTCACAGATACGCAGTATTTT.

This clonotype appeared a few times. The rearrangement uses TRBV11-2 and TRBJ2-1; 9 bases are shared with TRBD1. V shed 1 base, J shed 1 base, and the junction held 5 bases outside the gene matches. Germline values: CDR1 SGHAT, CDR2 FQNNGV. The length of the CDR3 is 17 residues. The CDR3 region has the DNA TGTGCCAGCAGCTTAGGCCGGACAGGGGAATCCTACAATGAGCAGTTCTTC. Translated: CASSLGRTGESYNEQFF.

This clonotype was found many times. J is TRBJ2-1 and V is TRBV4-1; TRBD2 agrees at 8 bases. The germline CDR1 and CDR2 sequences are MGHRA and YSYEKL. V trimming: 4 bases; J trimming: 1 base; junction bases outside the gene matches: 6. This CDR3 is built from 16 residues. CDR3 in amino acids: CASSLSGGASYNEQFF. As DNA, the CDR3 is TGCGCCAGCAGCCTTTCCGGGGGGGCGTCCTACAATGAGCAGTTCTTC.

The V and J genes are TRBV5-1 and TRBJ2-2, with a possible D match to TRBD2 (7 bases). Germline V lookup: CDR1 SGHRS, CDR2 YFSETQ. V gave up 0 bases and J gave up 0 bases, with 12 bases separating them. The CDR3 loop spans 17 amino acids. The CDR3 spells CASSLAGGGANTGELFF. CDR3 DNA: TGCGCCAGCAGCTTGGCAGGCGGGGGCGCGAACACCGGGGAGCTGTTTTTT.

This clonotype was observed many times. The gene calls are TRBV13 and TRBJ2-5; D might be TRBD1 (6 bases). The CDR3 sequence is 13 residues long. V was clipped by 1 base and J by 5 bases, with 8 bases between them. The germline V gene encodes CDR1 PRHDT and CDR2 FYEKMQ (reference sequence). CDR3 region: CASSLEGVETQYF. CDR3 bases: TGTGCCAGCAGCTTAGAGGGGGTGGAGACCCAGTACTTC.

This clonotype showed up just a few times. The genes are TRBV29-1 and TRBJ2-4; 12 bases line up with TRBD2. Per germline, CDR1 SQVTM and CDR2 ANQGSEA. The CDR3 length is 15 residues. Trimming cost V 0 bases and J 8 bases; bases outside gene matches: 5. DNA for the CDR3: TGCAGCGTTGAAGATCCGACTAGCGGGGGTGACATTCAGTACTTC. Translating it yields CSVEDPTSGGDIQYF.

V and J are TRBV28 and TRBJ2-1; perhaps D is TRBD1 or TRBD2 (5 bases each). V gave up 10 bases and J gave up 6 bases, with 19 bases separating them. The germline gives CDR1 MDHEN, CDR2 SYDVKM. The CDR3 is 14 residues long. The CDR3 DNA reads TGTGCCATGAGCCCCGAGGGACGGTGCAATGAGCAGTTCTTC. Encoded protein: CAMSPEGRCNEQFF.

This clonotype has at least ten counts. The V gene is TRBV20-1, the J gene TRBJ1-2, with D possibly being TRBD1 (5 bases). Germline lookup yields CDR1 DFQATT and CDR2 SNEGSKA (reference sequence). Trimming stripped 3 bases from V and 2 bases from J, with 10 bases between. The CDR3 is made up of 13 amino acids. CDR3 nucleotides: TGCAGTGCTAGGACACGGGACAACTATGGCTACACCTTC. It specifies CSARTRDNYGYTF.

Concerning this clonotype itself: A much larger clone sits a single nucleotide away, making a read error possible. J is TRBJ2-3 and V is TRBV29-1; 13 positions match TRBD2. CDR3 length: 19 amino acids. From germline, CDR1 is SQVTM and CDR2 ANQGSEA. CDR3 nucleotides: TGCAGCCTTGATGGACTTGGAGGACTAGCGGGGGAGGTCACAGATACGCAGTATTTT. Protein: CSLDGLGGLAGEVTDTQYF.

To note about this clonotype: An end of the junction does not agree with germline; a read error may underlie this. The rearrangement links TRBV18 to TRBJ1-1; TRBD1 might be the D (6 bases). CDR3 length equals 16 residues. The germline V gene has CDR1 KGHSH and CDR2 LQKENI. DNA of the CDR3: TGTGTCAGCTCGCCTAACGATGGGGGCAGAAACACTGAAGCTTTCTTT. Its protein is CVSSPNDGGRNTEAFF. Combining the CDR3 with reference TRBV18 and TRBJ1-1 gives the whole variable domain NAGVMQNPRHLVRRRGQEARLRCSPMKGHSHVYWYRQLPEEGLKFMVYLQKENIIDESGMPKERFSAEFPKEGPSILRIQQVVRGDSAAYFCVSSPNDGGRNTEAFFGQGTRLTVV.

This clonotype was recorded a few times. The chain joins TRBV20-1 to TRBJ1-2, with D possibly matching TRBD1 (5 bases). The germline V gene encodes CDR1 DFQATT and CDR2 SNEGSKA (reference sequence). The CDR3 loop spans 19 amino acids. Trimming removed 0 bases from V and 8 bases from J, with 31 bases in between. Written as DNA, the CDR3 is TGCAGTGCTAGAGATGTCAGGGACCATATCCGTTCGAGGGCATACGGCTACACCTTC. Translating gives CSARDVRDHIRSRAYGYTF.

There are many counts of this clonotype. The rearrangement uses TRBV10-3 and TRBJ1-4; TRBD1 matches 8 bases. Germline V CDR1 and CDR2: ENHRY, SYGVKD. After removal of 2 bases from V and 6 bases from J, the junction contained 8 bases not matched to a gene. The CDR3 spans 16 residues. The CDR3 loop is CAISERGQGADEKLFF. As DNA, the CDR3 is TGTGCCATCAGTGAGCGGGGTCAGGGGGCAGATGAAAAACTGTTTTTT.

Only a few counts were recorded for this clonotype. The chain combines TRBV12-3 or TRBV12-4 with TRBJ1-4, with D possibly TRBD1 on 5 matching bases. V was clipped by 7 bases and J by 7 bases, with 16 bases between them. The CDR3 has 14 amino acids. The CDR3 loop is CASTPGGSGEKLFF. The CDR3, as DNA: TGTGCCAGCACCCCGGGGGGGTCGGGTGAAAAACTGTTTTTT.

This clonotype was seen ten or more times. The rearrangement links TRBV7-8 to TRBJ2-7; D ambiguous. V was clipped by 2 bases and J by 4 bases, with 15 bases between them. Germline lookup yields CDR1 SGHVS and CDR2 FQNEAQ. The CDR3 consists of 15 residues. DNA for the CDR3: TGTGCCAGCAGCTTAACCCCCTTAGGCCTTTACGAGCAGTACGTC. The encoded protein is CASSLTPLGLYEQYV.

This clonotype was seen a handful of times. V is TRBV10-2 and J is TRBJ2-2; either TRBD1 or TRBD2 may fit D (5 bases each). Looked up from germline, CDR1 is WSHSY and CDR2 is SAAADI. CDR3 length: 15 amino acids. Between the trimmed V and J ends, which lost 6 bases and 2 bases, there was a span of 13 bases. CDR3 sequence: CASRMPGRNTGELFF. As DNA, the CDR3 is TGCGCCAGCAGGATGCCGGGACGTAACACCGGGGAGCTGTTTTTT.

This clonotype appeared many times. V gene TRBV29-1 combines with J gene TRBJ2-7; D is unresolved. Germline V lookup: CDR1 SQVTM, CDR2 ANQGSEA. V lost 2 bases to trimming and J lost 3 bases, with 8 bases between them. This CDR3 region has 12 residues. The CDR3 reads CSVEMADYEQYF. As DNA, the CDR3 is TGCAGCGTTGAAATGGCAGACTACGAGCAGTACTTC.

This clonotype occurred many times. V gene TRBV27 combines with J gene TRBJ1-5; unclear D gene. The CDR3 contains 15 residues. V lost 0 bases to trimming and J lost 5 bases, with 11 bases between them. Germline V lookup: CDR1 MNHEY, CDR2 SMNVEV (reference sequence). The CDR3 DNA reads TGTGCCAGCAGTTTATCGAGACGATGGCATCAGCCCCAGCATTTT. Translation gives CASSLSRRWHQPQHF.

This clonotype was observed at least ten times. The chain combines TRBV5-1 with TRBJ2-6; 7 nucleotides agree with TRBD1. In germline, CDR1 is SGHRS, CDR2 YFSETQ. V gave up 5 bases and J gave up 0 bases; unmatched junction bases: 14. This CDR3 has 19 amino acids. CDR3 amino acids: CASSHIWKQGRSGANVLTF. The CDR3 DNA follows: TGCGCCAGCAGTCATATATGGAAACAGGGGCGCTCTGGGGCCAACGTCCTGACTTTC.

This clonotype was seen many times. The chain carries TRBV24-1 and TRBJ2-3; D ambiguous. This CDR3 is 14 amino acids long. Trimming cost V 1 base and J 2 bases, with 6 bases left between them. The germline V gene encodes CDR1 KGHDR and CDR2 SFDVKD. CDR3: CATSDLRATDTQYF. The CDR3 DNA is TGTGCCACCAGTGATTTAAGGGCCACAGATACGCAGTATTTT.

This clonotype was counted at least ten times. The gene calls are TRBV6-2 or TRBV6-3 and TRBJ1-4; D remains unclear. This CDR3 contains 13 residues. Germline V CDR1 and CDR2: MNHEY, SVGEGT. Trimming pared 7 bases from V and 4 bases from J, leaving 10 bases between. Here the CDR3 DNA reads TGTGCCAGCATGTACCAGATTAATGAAAAACTGTTTTTT. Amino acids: CASMYQINEKLFF.

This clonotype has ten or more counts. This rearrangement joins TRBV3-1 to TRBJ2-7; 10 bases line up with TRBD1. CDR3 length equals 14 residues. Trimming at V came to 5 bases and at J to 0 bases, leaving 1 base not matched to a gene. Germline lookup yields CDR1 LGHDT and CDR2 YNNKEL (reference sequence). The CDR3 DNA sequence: TGTGCCAGCAGCTGGACAGGGGGCTCCTACGAGCAGTACTTC. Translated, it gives CASSWTGGSYEQYF.

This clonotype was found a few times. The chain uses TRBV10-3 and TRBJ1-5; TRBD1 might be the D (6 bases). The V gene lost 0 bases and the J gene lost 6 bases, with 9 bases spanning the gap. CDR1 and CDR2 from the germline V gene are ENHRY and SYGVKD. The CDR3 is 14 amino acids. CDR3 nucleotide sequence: TGTGCCATCAGTGAGTCTGGGGGCGGTCAGCCCCAGCATTTT. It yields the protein CAISESGGGQPQHF.

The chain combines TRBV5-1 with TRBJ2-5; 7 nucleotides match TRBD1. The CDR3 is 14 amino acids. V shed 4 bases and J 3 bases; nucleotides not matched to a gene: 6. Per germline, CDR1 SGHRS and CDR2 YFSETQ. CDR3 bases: TGCGCCAGCAGCCTATACAGGGGAAAAGAGACCCAGTACTTC. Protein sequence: CASSLYRGKETQYF.

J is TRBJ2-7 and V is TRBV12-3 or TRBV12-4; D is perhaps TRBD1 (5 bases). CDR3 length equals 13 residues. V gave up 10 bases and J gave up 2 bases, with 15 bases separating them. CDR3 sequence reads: CANSIRTPYEQYF. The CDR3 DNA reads TGTGCCAACAGCATTAGGACACCCTACGAGCAGTACTTC.